One and the same sample provided the 20 T cell receptor beta chains below, sequenced in a study of blood T cell repertoires in COVID-19 (dated by TCRdb to the early 2020s). Libraries were made using the immunoSEQ multiplex PCR assay. TCRdb's version of the immuneACCESS table is confined to in-frame rearrangements and falls short of the full clone set. An unresolved V gene accounts for under half of the shortfall where checked; the remainder is of unknown origin. The sample includes around 390,000 clones, with around nine tenths observed a single time. Jointly, the top ten make up 10% of the sample. Material: PBMCs or T cells enriched from blood (not recorded which). The receptors shown here come from a woman aged 50 to 60 who had recovered from COVID-19.

The rearrangement uses TRBV29-1 and TRBJ1-4; 10 nucleotides match TRBD1. Germline CDR1 reads SQVTM; CDR2 reads ANQGSEA. This CDR3 spans 13 amino acids. V was pared by 7 bases and J by 5 bases, with 4 bases of the junction left unmatched. The CDR3 loop is CSADRGRNEKLFF. CDR3 DNA: TGCAGCGCAGACAGGGGGCGCAATGAAAAACTGTTTTTT.

The chain has TRBV4-1 and TRBJ2-5; 13 bases fit TRBD2. The CDR3 sequence is 17 residues long. Germline loops: CDR1 MGHRA, CDR2 YSYEKL. J was trimmed by 1 base and V by 2 bases; bases with no gene match: 4. In nucleotides, the CDR3 is TGCGCCAGCAGCCAACGTACTAGCGGGGGGGCCCAAGAGACCCAGTACTTC. It translates to CASSQRTSGGAQETQYF.

J is TRBJ2-5 and V is TRBV28, with 11 positions matching TRBD2. Germline CDR1 reads MDHEN; CDR2 reads SYDVKM. The CDR3 totals 16 residues. V lost 6 bases and J lost 2; bases outside the gene matches: 8. In nucleotides, the CDR3 is TGTGCCAGCAGCCACCTAACTAGCGGGGGACAAGAGACCCAGTACTTC. Translating it yields CASSHLTSGGQETQYF.

The CDR3 loop is CASSVATGGANYGYTF. In DNA, the CDR3 is TGTGCCAGCAGCGTAGCTACAGGGGGCGCTAACTATGGCTACACCTTC. This chain joins TRBV9 and TRBJ1-2; 9 bases map to TRBD1. V trimming: 0 bases; J trimming: 0 bases; junction bases outside the gene matches: 3. Germline V gene data show CDR1 as SGDLS and CDR2 as YYNGEE. The CDR3 extends over 16 amino acids. The whole variable domain, remainder taken from reference TRBV9 and TRBJ1-2, is DSGVTQTPKHLITATGQRVTLRCSPRSGDLSVYWYQQSLDQGLQFLIQYYNGEERAKGNILERFSAQQFPDLHSELNLSSLELGDSALYFCASSVATGGANYGYTFGSGTRLTVV.

This clone was recorded once. This chain joins TRBV28 and TRBJ1-5; D is uncertain. The CDR3 is 15 amino acids. Germline values: CDR1 MDHEN, CDR2 SYDVKM. Trimming removed 3 bases from V and 3 bases from J, with 12 bases in between. CDR3 nucleotides: TGTGCCAGCAGTTTGTTGTCAGGTAACAATCAGCCCCAGCATTTT. Translating it yields CASSLLSGNNQPQHF.

V and J are TRBV6-5 and TRBJ1-6, with 8 bases matching TRBD1. Looked up from germline, CDR1 is MNHEY and CDR2 is SVGAGI. The CDR3 totals 13 residues. With 8 bases clipped from V and 9 bases from J, the junction kept 6 bases outside the gene matches. The CDR3, as DNA: TGTGCCAGCGGGGACAGGCCTAGTTCACCCCTCCACTTT. Encoded protein: CASGDRPSSPLHF.

The V call is TRBV7-3, the J call TRBJ1-1; 7 nucleotides align to TRBD1. The CDR3 consists of 16 residues. V lost 2 bases to trimming and J lost 0 bases; unmatched junction nucleotides: 6. From germline, CDR1 is SGHTA and CDR2 FQGTGA. The CDR3 nucleotides are TGTGCCAGCAGCTTAGACAGGGAGGCGATGAACACTGAAGCTTTCTTT. It is translated as CASSLDREAMNTEAFF. The full variable domain, with the rest looked up from reference TRBV7-3 and TRBJ1-1, is GAGVSQTPSNKVTEKGKYVELRCDPISGHTALYWYRQSLGQGPEFLIYFQGTGAADDSGLPNDRFFAVRPEGSVSTLKIQRTERGDSAVYLCASSLDREAMNTEAFFGQGTRLTVV.

The chain links TRBV20-1 to TRBJ1-2; D not certain. The V gene lost 7 bases and the J gene lost 8 bases, with 5 bases spanning the gap. Germline values: CDR1 DFQATT, CDR2 SNEGSKA (reference sequence). The CDR3 sequence is 8 residues long. CDR3 protein: CSVGGYTF. The CDR3 coding sequence is TGCAGTGTTGGCGGCTACACCTTC.

The CDR3 here is CASVQGYSNQPQHF. DNA of the CDR3: TGTGCCAGTGTACAGGGGTATAGCAATCAGCCCCAGCATTTT. The V and J genes are TRBV19 and TRBJ1-5; TRBD1 agrees at 7 bases. CDR1 and CDR2 from the germline V gene are LNHDA and SQIVND (reference sequence). The CDR3 is made up of 14 amino acids. V trimming: 8 bases; J trimming: 0 bases; junction bases outside the gene matches: 4.

The V call is TRBV6-5, the J call TRBJ2-6, with D uncertain. Germline-derived CDR1 and CDR2 are MNHEY and SVGAGI. CDR3 length: 15 residues. Trimming cost V 5 bases and J 0 bases, with 8 bases left between them. The CDR3 DNA sequence: TGTGCCAGCAGTCAGACACTCTCTGGGGCCAACGTCCTGACTTTC. Its protein product is CASSQTLSGANVLTF.

V gene TRBV7-8 combines with J gene TRBJ1-6; 7 bases are a match to TRBD1. The germline V gene encodes CDR1 SGHVS and CDR2 FQNEAQ. The CDR3 consists of 16 residues. V gave up 5 bases and J gave up 7 bases; unmatched junction bases: 11. The CDR3 nucleotides are TGTGCCAGCAGCACCCCGACAGGGATTGGGAATTCACCCCTCCACTTT. It codes for CASSTPTGIGNSPLHF.

V gene TRBV19 combines with J gene TRBJ2-7, with 10 bases aligning to TRBD1. V was clipped by 6 bases and J by 4 bases; unmatched bases: 6. From germline, CDR1 is LNHDA and CDR2 SQIVND (reference sequence). CDR3 length equals 14 residues. The CDR3 here is CASSGTGVGYEQYF. CDR3 sequence (DNA): TGTGCCAGTAGCGGGACAGGGGTAGGATACGAGCAGTACTTC.

The chain combines TRBV19 with TRBJ2-7, with 8 positions matching TRBD1. Per germline, CDR1 LNHDA and CDR2 SQIVND (reference sequence). This CDR3 is 15 amino acids long. V lost 2 bases and J lost 2; bases outside the gene matches: 5. The CDR3 is CASSIMGTGPYEQYF. CDR3 in DNA: TGTGCCAGTAGTATAATGGGGACAGGTCCCTACGAGCAGTACTTC.

The CDR3 DNA reads TGTGCCAGCAGCCAAGGAGGGCGGAACTATGGCTACACCTTC. Protein sequence: CASSQGGRNYGYTF. The chain carries TRBV3-1 (or the pseudogene TRBV3-2) and TRBJ1-2; D gene unclear. Trimming removed 1 base from V and 2 bases from J, with 8 bases in between. The CDR3 totals 14 residues. Germline-derived CDR1 and CDR2 are LGHDT and YNNKEL (reference sequence).

The rearrangement uses TRBV6-2 or TRBV6-3 and TRBJ1-5; perhaps TRBD1 as D (6 bases). Trimming shortened V by 5 bases and J by 3 bases, and 14 bases separated the two germline ends. This CDR3 has 15 amino acids. Looked up from germline, CDR1 is MNHEY and CDR2 is SVGEGT. CDR3 in amino acids: CASSPGTGLNQPQHF. CDR3 coding DNA: TGTGCCAGCAGTCCCGGCACAGGGCTCAATCAGCCCCAGCATTTT.

The chain couples TRBV4-3 to TRBJ1-2; 7 bases map to TRBD1. There are 15 residues in the CDR3. Germline CDR1 is LGHNA and CDR2 is YSLEER. V lost 4 bases and J lost 8; bases outside the gene matches: 13. CDR3 sequence reads: CASSRVGGAGGGYTF. Here the CDR3 DNA reads TGCGCCAGCAGCCGAGTCGGAGGGGCAGGGGGAGGCTACACCTTC.

The CDR3 region is CASSPPGQGGNTIYF. The CDR3 DNA reads TGTGCCAGCTCACCGCCGGGACAGGGAGGGAACACCATATATTTT. The chain has TRBV18 and TRBJ1-3; 9 bases line up with TRBD1. This CDR3 spans 15 amino acids. CDR1 is KGHSH and CDR2 is LQKENI in the germline V gene. The V and J ends lost 3 bases and 7 bases, in that order; junction bases with no gene match: 7.

The rearrangement joins TRBV28 to TRBJ1-2; 7 bases are a match to TRBD1. The germline CDR1 and CDR2 sequences are MDHEN and SYDVKM. This CDR3 has 14 amino acids. J was trimmed by 7 bases and V by 2 bases; bases with no gene match: 7. CDR3 sequence (DNA): TGTGCCAGCAGTTTAACGACAGGGTTTTCTGGCTACACCTTC. Translating gives CASSLTTGFSGYTF.

The chain's CDR3 is CASRFWTKNTGELFF. CDR3 in DNA: TGTGCCAGCCGATTTTGGACAAAAAACACCGGGGAGCTGTTTTTT. The V call is TRBV11-2, the J call TRBJ2-2, with a tentative D call TRBD1 (5 bases). The CDR3 is 15 residues long. Trimming shortened V by 8 bases and J by 2 bases, and 15 bases separated the two germline ends. Germline V gene lookup returns CDR1 SGHAT and CDR2 FQNNGV.

The rearrangement joins TRBV29-1 to TRBJ1-1, with D uncertain. V was trimmed by 4 bases and J by 8 bases, leaving 11 bases between them. Per germline, CDR1 SQVTM and CDR2 ANQGSEA. This CDR3 contains 11 residues. The CDR3 loop reads CSVASVGEAFF. The DNA of the CDR3 is TGCAGCGTTGCTTCGGTCGGGGAAGCTTTCTTT.